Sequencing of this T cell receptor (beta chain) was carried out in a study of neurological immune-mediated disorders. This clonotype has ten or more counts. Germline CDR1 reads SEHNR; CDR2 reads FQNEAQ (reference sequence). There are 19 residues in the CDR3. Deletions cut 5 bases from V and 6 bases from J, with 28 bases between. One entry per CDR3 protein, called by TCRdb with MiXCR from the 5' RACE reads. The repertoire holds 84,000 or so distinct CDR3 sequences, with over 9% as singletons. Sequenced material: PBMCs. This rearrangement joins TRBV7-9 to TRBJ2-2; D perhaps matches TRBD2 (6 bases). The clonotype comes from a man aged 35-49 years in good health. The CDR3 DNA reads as TGTGCCAGCAGCGGAACCCAACCTTCGCGGGGTGAAGTCCCCGGGGAGCTGTTTTTT. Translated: CASSGTQPSRGEVPGELFF.